Listed below are T cell receptor beta chains from one sample, sequenced in a study of spatial heterogeneity in lung cancer. TCRdb re-derived calls from the 5' RACE reads in MiXCR, one entry per CDR3 protein. The sample has about 85,000 distinct CDR3 sequences, approximately 20% seen once. The input for sequencing was PBMCs, taken at surgery. The receptors were gathered from a male donor with early-stage non-small cell lung cancer. CDR3s include the opening cysteine and the closing phenylalanine or tryptophan. Fields, in order: clone size, J gene, V gene, CDR3 protein. Some rows mark clone size as missing; the rest say once, few, many or name a class of expanded clone.

few,TRBJ2-3,TRBV7-3,CASSPTLGRTDTQYF
NA,TRBJ2-3,TRBV7-8,CASSSGTGGLGTQYF
many,TRBJ2-7,TRBV11-3,CASSLEVEQYF
NA,TRBJ2-1,TRBV7-9,CASSAGLPSTANEQFF
few,TRBJ1-5,TRBV12-3/TRBV12-4,CASRRTGSHQPQHF
NA,TRBJ2-7,TRBV9,CASSVGRGHYEQYF
NA,TRBJ2-7,TRBV12-5,CASGLDGRAYEQYF
NA,TRBJ2-3,TRBV7-3,CASSSQASVDTQYF
few,TRBJ2-4,TRBV6-5,CASSRTGTENIQYF
NA,TRBJ2-7,TRBV20-1,CSARDPRLAGAQQYEQYF
NA,TRBJ1-1,TRBV5-6,CASSLEEAPGSPFF
few,TRBJ2-7,TRBV5-1,CASSLEMGEQYF
NA,TRBJ2-1,TRBV7-3,CASSLFGRVEDEQFF
NA,TRBJ2-7,TRBV5-6,CASSLLAAHEQYF
many,TRBJ2-1,TRBV11-2,CASSLLANEQFF
NA,TRBJ1-1,TRBV7-9,CASSPTEYTEAFF
NA,TRBJ2-4,TRBV19,CASSRDGGRGNIQYF
NA,TRBJ2-1,TRBV9,CASSAHRASYNEQFF
NA,TRBJ2-7,TRBV6-6,CASSYGGAREQYF
NA,TRBJ1-5,TRBV5-5,CASSLVGADQPQHF
NA,TRBJ2-2,TRBV20-1,CSARLAAGELFF
few,TRBJ2-1,TRBV7-2,CASSLRSRGEQFF
NA,TRBJ2-5,TRBV24-1,CATSDLGTGEFQETQYF